This T cell receptor (beta chain) came from a study of T cells in Graves' hyperthyroidism and ophthalmopathy. This clonotype was picked up many times. The CDR3 runs to 15 residues. The ends lost 0 bases at V and 6 bases at J; junction bases unmatched: 4. Germline V gives CDR1 MNHEY, CDR2 SVGAGI. TCR beta CDR3 sequences were amplified from RNA transcripts. An initial round of RT-PCR targeting the TCR CDR3 relied on the HTBI primer set. Each CDR3 protein is one row after TCRdb ran MiXCR on the multiplex PCR reads. Of about 520,000 distinct CDR3 sequences in the sample, approximately 24% were seen once. Sequencing input: blood. The chain recombines TRBV6-5 with TRBJ1-5; TRBD1 agrees at 8 bases. The origin of this receptor is a woman in her 30s with Graves' ophthalmopathy. CDR3 nucleotide sequence: TGTGCCAGCAGTTACTCGAACAGGGGGGCTCAGCCCCAGCATTTT. Protein product: CASSYSNRGAQPQHF.